The 22 T cell receptor beta chains listed next were all sequenced from one sample in a study of T-cell reconstitution after alpha-beta-depleted transplantation in children. TCRbeta library construction was performed incorporating unique molecular identifiers. One entry per CDR3 protein results from TCRdb running MiXCR on the PCR reads. The data contain about 830,000 distinct CDR3 sequences, 16% of them singletons. The sequencing used PBMCs, mostly from graft donor cells, collected 360 days after TCRalphabeta/CD19-depleted stem cell transplant. The receptors stem from a male patient between 5 and 17 years old who had a stem cell transplant for acute lymphoblastic leukemia, so the T cells may come from the graft donor.

This chain joins TRBV5-1 and TRBJ2-7; 8 bases map to TRBD1. Germline CDR1 SGHRS, CDR2 YFSETQ. This CDR3 has 15 amino acids. V was clipped by 1 base and J by 0 bases; unmatched bases: 3. CDR3 sequence reads: CASSLQQGDSYEQYF. As DNA, the CDR3 is TGCGCCAGCAGCTTGCAACAGGGGGACTCCTACGAGCAGTACTTC.

This clonotype was seen a handful of times. The rearrangement links TRBV20-1 to TRBJ1-2, with D possibly matching TRBD1 (6 bases). V was trimmed by 3 bases and J by 2 bases, leaving 10 bases between them. Looked up from germline, CDR1 is DFQATT and CDR2 is SNEGSKA (reference sequence). This CDR3 contains 13 residues. This chain's CDR3 is CSASRTGNYGYTF. CDR3 DNA sequence: TGCAGTGCTAGTAGAACAGGGAACTATGGCTACACCTTC.

This clonotype was recorded many times. The chain recombines TRBV29-1 with TRBJ2-7; maybe TRBD2 (6 bases). The V end lost 4 bases, the J end lost 3 bases, and 10 bases lay between the germline ends. Per germline, CDR1 SQVTM and CDR2 ANQGSEA. The CDR3 has 12 amino acids. Written as DNA, the CDR3 is TGCAGCGTTGCCTCCGGGAGCTACGAGCAGTACTTC. Translation: CSVASGSYEQYF.

This clonotype was counted between two and nine times. V gene TRBV2 combines with J gene TRBJ1-2; 7 bases agree with TRBD1. With V trimmed by 5 bases and J by 7 bases, 7 bases remained unmatched. This CDR3 is 13 amino acids long. Germline values: CDR1 SNHLY, CDR2 FYNNEI. Here the CDR3 DNA reads TGTGCCAGCAGTCTGGACAGGTTTTTTGGCTACACCTTC. It encodes CASSLDRFFGYTF.

The V and J genes are TRBV3-1 and TRBJ2-1; no clear D. The CDR3 loop spans 14 amino acids. V was trimmed by 8 bases and J by 5 bases, leaving 16 bases between them. CDR1 and CDR2 (germline): LGHDT, YNNKEL (reference sequence). The CDR3 sequence: CASARLVGNNEQFF. For the CDR3, the DNA is TGTGCCAGCGCAAGGCTAGTCGGCAACAATGAGCAGTTCTTC.

This clonotype was found a few times. The chain has TRBV5-6 and TRBJ1-2; 8 positions match TRBD1. This CDR3 comprises 17 residues. V shed 3 bases and J 3 bases; nucleotides not matched to a gene: 13. Germline-derived CDR1 and CDR2 are SGHDT and YYEEEE. CDR3 residues: CASSYAGRRGQDYGYTF. The CDR3 coding sequence is TGTGCCAGCAGCTACGCGGGGCGCAGGGGGCAGGACTATGGCTACACCTTC.

V is TRBV15 and J is TRBJ2-7, with 9 bases identical to TRBD2. CDR3 size: 16 residues. V lost 0 bases and J lost 2; bases outside the gene matches: 5. Germline V gene data show CDR1 as LNHNV and CDR2 as YYDKDF (reference sequence). CDR3 sequence (DNA): TGTGCCACCAGCAGAGATATGGTAGCGGGAGCCTACGAGCAGTACTTC. This translates into CATSRDMVAGAYEQYF.

This clonotype was observed at least ten times. This rearrangement joins TRBV12-3 or TRBV12-4 to TRBJ2-1; D gene uncertain. This CDR3 spans 14 amino acids. V was shortened by 3 bases and J by 4 bases, with 10 bases between the two germline ends. In nucleotides, the CDR3 is TGTGCCAGCAGTTTGGTCTATACATACAATGAGCAGTTCTTC. It is translated as CASSLVYTYNEQFF.

This clonotype was recorded only once. Relative to the germline gene, one junction end is altered; a read error may explain this. This chain uses TRBV20-1 with TRBJ2-7; a possible D gene is TRBD2 (5 bases). The CDR3 loop spans 16 amino acids. Germline loops: CDR1 DFQATT, CDR2 SNEGSKA (reference sequence). The CDR3 protein is CCARLRRRVSTYEQYF. The CDR3 DNA sequence: TGCTGTGCTAGGCTTCGGAGGCGGGTTTCCACCTACGAGCAGTACTTC.

This clonotype has more than one count but fewer than ten. The J gene is TRBJ1-5, the V gene TRBV2; D not resolved. CDR1 is SNHLY, CDR2 FYNNEI, per germline. CDR3 length equals 13 residues. Trimming left V 6 bases short and J 7 bases short, with 13 bases between. CDR3 sequence: CASSILLHQPQHF. The CDR3 nucleotides are TGTGCCAGCAGCATACTCTTGCACCAGCCCCAGCATTTT.

This clonotype was observed a handful of times. This chain links TRBV7-9 with TRBJ2-6; either TRBD1 or TRBD2 may fit D (5 bases each). The CDR3 extends over 15 amino acids. Germline values: CDR1 SEHNR, CDR2 FQNEAQ (reference sequence). V was cut by 8 bases and J by 2 bases, with 13 bases left in between. The CDR3 loop is CASLGEGTGANVLTF. In DNA form, the CDR3 reads TGTGCCAGCTTGGGTGAGGGGACTGGGGCCAACGTCCTGACTTTC.

This chain links TRBV29-1 with TRBJ1-1, with 7 bases lining up with TRBD1. CDR1 and CDR2 from the germline V gene are SQVTM and ANQGSEA. The CDR3 runs 13 residues. The junction had 3 bases not matched to a gene; V was cut back by 4 bases and J by 1 base. The CDR3 DNA sequence: TGCAGCGTTGCGGGGACAGCGAACACTGAAGCTTTCTTT. As protein: CSVAGTANTEAFF. The complete variable domain, with remaining parts taken from reference TRBV29-1 and TRBJ1-1, reads SAVISQKPSRDICQRGTSLTIQCQVDSQVTMMFWYRQQPGQSLTLIATANQGSEATYESGFVIDKFPISRPNLTFSTLTVSNMSPEDSSIYLCSVAGTANTEAFFGQGTRLTVV.

The chain combines TRBV5-1 with TRBJ1-1; D ambiguous. The CDR3 length is 15 residues. Trimming shortened V by 2 bases and J by 6 bases, and 17 bases separated the two germline ends. Germline V CDR1 and CDR2: SGHRS, YFSETQ. The CDR3 here is CASSFFGLSPPEAFF. CDR3 bases: TGCGCCAGCAGCTTCTTCGGCCTCTCACCCCCTGAAGCTTTCTTT.

CDR3 sequence: CASSPGLAVQSNTGELFF. CDR3 bases: TGTGCCAGCAGCCCGGGACTAGCGGTCCAATCGAACACCGGGGAGCTGTTTTTT. The V gene is TRBV4-2, the J gene TRBJ2-2; the match to TRBD2 covers 11 bases. After removal of 4 bases from V and 0 bases from J, the junction contained 7 bases not matched to a gene. This CDR3 comprises 18 residues. Germline V gene sequence: CDR1 LGHNA, CDR2 YNFKEQ.

The V call is TRBV3-1, the J call TRBJ2-7, with D tentatively TRBD2 (5 bases). Trimming cost V 4 bases and J 3 bases, with 16 bases left between them. Germline CDR1 reads LGHDT; CDR2 reads YNNKEL (reference sequence). CDR3 size: 15 residues. CDR3 coding DNA: TGTGCCAGCAGCCGTAAAGCGGCCCGCGACTACGAGCAGTACTTC. This codes for CASSRKAARDYEQYF.

This chain connects TRBV5-6 to TRBJ2-2; TRBD2 agrees at 9 bases. Germline CDR1 is SGHDT and CDR2 is YYEEEE. With V trimmed by 4 bases and J by 4 bases, 14 bases remained unmatched. This CDR3 spans 18 amino acids. CDR3 protein: CASSLGLAIYGSTGELFF. The CDR3 nucleotides are TGTGCCAGCAGCCTAGGACTAGCGATCTACGGCAGCACCGGGGAGCTGTTTTTT.

The chain has TRBV4-1 and TRBJ2-3; D possibly corresponds to TRBD2 (7 bases). The CDR3 totals 16 residues. V was pared by 1 base and J by 1 base, with 12 bases between. In germline, CDR1 is MGHRA, CDR2 YSYEKL. CDR3 loop: CASSQVGGAGTDTQYF. The CDR3 bases are TGCGCCAGCAGCCAAGTAGGGGGGGCGGGCACAGATACGCAGTATTTT.

V is TRBV5-1 and J is TRBJ2-4; D unclear. The V gene's germline CDR1 is SGHRS and CDR2 YFSETQ. The CDR3 has 15 residues. V was cut by 2 bases and J by 1 base, with 10 bases left in between. The CDR3 sequence: CASSFTMRAKNIQYF. The CDR3 DNA is TGCGCCAGCAGCTTTACCATGCGGGCCAAAAACATTCAGTACTTC. The full variable domain, its missing parts supplied by reference TRBV5-1 and TRBJ2-4, is KAGVTQTPRYLIKTRGQQVTLSCSPISGHRSVSWYQQTPGQGLQFLFEYFSETQRNKGNFPGRFSGRQFSNSRSEMNVSTLELGDSALYLCASSFTMRAKNIQYFGAGTRLSVL.

This clonotype was detected only a few times. The chain couples TRBV11-3 to TRBJ1-1; perhaps TRBD1 as D (6 bases). From germline, CDR1 is SGHNT and CDR2 YENEEA. This CDR3 has 16 amino acids. The V end was cut by 4 bases, the J end by 2 bases, with 17 bases between. The CDR3 nucleotides read TGTGCCAGCAGCTCAGGACGCCTACAGGGAAACACTGAAGCTTTCTTT. Its protein product is CASSSGRLQGNTEAFF.

This clonotype was counted ten times or more. The chain recombines TRBV12-3 or TRBV12-4 with TRBJ2-1; 9 bases fit TRBD1. This CDR3 contains 14 residues. The J segment lost 10 bases and the V segment lost 5 bases, leaving 9 bases of the junction unmatched. CDR3 nucleotide sequence: TGTGCCAGCAGTCGGGACAGGGAGATTCGAGAGCAGTTCTTC. Translating it yields CASSRDREIREQFF.

The chain's CDR3 is CSVAGQGGLARYEQYF. DNA for the CDR3: TGCAGCGTCGCTGGACAGGGGGGGCTAGCTAGGTACGAGCAGTACTTC. The chain carries TRBV29-1 and TRBJ2-7; TRBD1 agrees at 10 bases. The CDR3 spans 16 residues. Germline loops: CDR1 SQVTM, CDR2 ANQGSEA. J was trimmed by 4 bases and V by 6 bases; bases with no gene match: 15.

This clonotype was seen more than once but under ten times. The gene calls are TRBV2 and TRBJ1-5; TRBD1 aligns across 11 bases. The CDR3 is 15 amino acids. Germline V gene sequence: CDR1 SNHLY, CDR2 FYNNEI. J gave up 2 bases and V 6 bases, and 3 bases lay outside the gene matches. The CDR3 DNA is TGTGCCAGCAGAGGACAGGGGGCCCGCAATCAGCCCCAGCATTTT. Encoded protein: CASRGQGARNQPQHF.